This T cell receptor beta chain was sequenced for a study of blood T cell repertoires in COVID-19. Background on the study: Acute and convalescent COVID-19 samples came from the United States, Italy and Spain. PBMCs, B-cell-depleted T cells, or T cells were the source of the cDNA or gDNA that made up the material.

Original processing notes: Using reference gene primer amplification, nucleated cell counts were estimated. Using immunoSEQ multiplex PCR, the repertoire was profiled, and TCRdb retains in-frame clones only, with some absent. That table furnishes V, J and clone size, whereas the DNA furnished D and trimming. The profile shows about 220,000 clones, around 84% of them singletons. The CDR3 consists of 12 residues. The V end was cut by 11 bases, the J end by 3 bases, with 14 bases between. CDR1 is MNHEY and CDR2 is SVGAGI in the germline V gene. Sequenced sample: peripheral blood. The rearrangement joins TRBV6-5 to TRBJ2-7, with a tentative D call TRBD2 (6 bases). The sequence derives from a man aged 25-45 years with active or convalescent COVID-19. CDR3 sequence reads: CAVGASDYEQYF. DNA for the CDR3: TGTGCCGTTGGAGCTAGCGACTACGAGCAGTACTTC.